Following are 9 T cell receptor beta chains from one sample sequenced in a study of beta chain features in type 1 diabetes. General study results and limits: All four CD4+ subsets from Type 1 diabetes patients carried moderately but significantly shorter TCRB CDR3s.

Their target antigens are unknown. The investigators reverse transcribed all of the isolated RNA, so they sequenced expressed TCRB transcripts. Some clones are missing from TCRdb's copy, which holds only in-frame ones; the method was immunoSEQ multiplex PCR. Of about 660,000 clones in the sample, over 12% were seen once. The sequencing input was naive CD4+ T cells from blood. The receptors here all came from a man aged 18 to 29 with type 1 diabetes.

This clone has just a few counts. V gene TRBV28 combines with J gene TRBJ2-3; D perhaps matches TRBD2 (6 bases). This CDR3 region has 14 residues. Trimming left V 6 bases short and J 1 base short, with 11 bases between. Germline V CDR1 and CDR2: MDHEN, SYDVKM. The CDR3 DNA sequence: TGTGCCAGCAGACGGGACTGGGGCACAGATACGCAGTATTTT. Amino acid sequence: CASRRDWGTDTQYF.

In this sample, this clone turned up a few times. The chain joins TRBV7-9 to TRBJ2-7, with no clear D. Germline CDR1 is SEHNR and CDR2 is FQNEAQ (reference sequence). Trimming stripped 4 bases from V and 0 bases from J, with 13 bases between. The CDR3 is 15 residues long. The CDR3 nucleotides are TGTGCCAGCAGCTCCCGCACGGCAGCCTCCTACGAGCAGTACTTC. Translating it yields CASSSRTAASYEQYF.

This chain links TRBV11-1 with TRBJ2-3, with 11 positions matching TRBD2. The germline V gene has CDR1 SGHAT and CDR2 FQDESV (reference sequence). The CDR3 has 16 residues. V was clipped by 5 bases and J by 0 bases; unmatched bases: 4. The CDR3 region is CASSGGLAASTDTQYF. CDR3 sequence (DNA): TGTGCCAGCAGCGGGGGACTAGCGGCTAGCACAGATACGCAGTATTTT.

This chain uses TRBV5-1 with TRBJ2-7; unclear D gene. V shed 3 bases and J shed 3 bases, with 10 bases lying between them. Per the germline V gene, CDR1 is SGHRS and CDR2 is YFSETQ. The CDR3 length is 13 residues. The CDR3 sequence is CASSWALDYEQYF. CDR3 coding DNA: TGCGCCAGCAGCTGGGCTCTTGACTACGAGCAGTACTTC.

The chain has TRBV4-2 and TRBJ2-2; 10 bases align to TRBD2. CDR1 and CDR2 from the germline V gene are LGHNA and YNFKEQ. J lost 2 bases, V lost 0 bases, and 3 bases had no gene match. The CDR3 spans 17 residues. CDR3: CASSQEVAGGNTGELFF. CDR3 DNA: TGTGCCAGCAGCCAAGAGGTAGCGGGGGGCAACACCGGGGAGCTGTTTTTT.

The table lists this clone with a few counts. The CDR3 DNA reads as TGTGCCACCAGCAGAGACAGACAGGGACAGGCGGAAAAACTGTTTTTT. It encodes CATSRDRQGQAEKLFF. The genes are TRBV15 and TRBJ1-4; 8 positions match TRBD1. V lost 0 bases and J lost 8; bases outside the gene matches: 8. The CDR3 covers 16 residues. Germline V lookup: CDR1 LNHNV, CDR2 YYDKDF (reference sequence).

The gene calls are TRBV18 and TRBJ2-1, with 9 bases aligning to TRBD2. This CDR3 has 14 residues. Trimming removed 3 bases from V and 7 bases from J; junction bases left unmatched: 4. Germline CDR1 is KGHSH and CDR2 is LQKENI. Here the CDR3 reads CASSPRLAVNEQFF. DNA for the CDR3: TGTGCCAGCTCACCGCGACTAGCGGTTAATGAGCAGTTCTTC. Full variable domain (outside the CDR3, taken from reference TRBV18 and TRBJ2-1): NAGVMQNPRHLVRRRGQEARLRCSPMKGHSHVYWYRQLPEEGLKFMVYLQKENIIDESGMPKERFSAEFPKEGPSILRIQQVVRGDSAAYFCASSPRLAVNEQFFGPGTRLTVL.

This rearrangement joins TRBV4-2 to TRBJ2-3; D is undetermined. This CDR3 is built from 14 residues. Trimming left V 1 base short and J 0 bases short, with 5 bases between. Germline V gene lookup returns CDR1 LGHNA and CDR2 YNFKEQ. In DNA, the CDR3 is TGTGCCAGCAGCCAAGGGTCTAGCACAGATACGCAGTATTTT. Translation: CASSQGSSTDTQYF.

V and J are TRBV7-2 and TRBJ2-3; D is possibly TRBD1 (8 bases). CDR1 SGHTA and CDR2 FQGNSA come from the germline V gene. The V end was cut by 8 bases, the J end by 0 bases, with 15 bases between. The CDR3 is made up of 15 amino acids. The CDR3 nucleotides read TGTGCCAGCCACAGGGGGGGGTATAGCACAGATACGCAGTATTTT. This gives the protein CASHRGGYSTDTQYF.